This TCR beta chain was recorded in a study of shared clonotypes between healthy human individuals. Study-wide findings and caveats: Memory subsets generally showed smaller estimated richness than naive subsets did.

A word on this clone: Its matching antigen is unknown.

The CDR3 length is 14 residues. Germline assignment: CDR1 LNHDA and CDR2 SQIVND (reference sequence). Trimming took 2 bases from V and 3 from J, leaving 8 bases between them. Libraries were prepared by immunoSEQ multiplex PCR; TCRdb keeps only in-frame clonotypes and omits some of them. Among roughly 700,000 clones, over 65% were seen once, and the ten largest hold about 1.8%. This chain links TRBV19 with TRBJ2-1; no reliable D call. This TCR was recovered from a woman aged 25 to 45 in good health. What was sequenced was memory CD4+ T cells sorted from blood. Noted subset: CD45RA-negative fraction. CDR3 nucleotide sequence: TGTGCCAGTAGTATATCGGGCGTCTACAATGAGCAGTTCTTC. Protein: CASSISGVYNEQFF.